The 20 T cell receptor beta chains below come from one sample, sequenced in a study of T cell changes during pregnancy in multiple sclerosis. Some clones are missing from TCRdb's copy, which holds only in-frame ones; the method was immunoSEQ multiplex PCR. The profile shows under 110,000 clones, 85% to 95% of them singletons. Sequenced here: peripheral blood, sampled after pregnancy. The source is a female donor with multiple sclerosis, enrolled in a pregnancy study.

This chain links TRBV7-6 with TRBJ2-3; D unresolved. With 4 bases removed from V and 4 bases from J, the gap between germline ends came to 9 bases. The germline gives CDR1 SGHVS, CDR2 FNYEAQ. The CDR3 is 13 amino acids. CDR3 coding DNA: TGTGCCAGCAGCTCTACCAATCCAGATACGCAGTATTTT. Protein: CASSSTNPDTQYF.

The V call is TRBV27, the J call TRBJ1-1, with TRBD1 matching 8 bases. Germline loops: CDR1 MNHEY, CDR2 SMNVEV (reference sequence). With 6 bases clipped from V and 3 bases from J, the junction kept 15 bases outside the gene matches. The CDR3 totals 17 residues. The CDR3 coding sequence is TGTGCCAGCAGAAAGACGACAGGGGAGGGTGAGGACACTGAAGCTTTCTTT. Protein: CASRKTTGEGEDTEAFF.

The chain uses TRBV2 and TRBJ1-1; a weak D match, TRBD1 (6 bases). There are 14 residues in the CDR3. Germline CDR1 reads SNHLY; CDR2 reads FYNNEI. Trimming pared 8 bases from V and 0 bases from J, leaving 13 bases between. The CDR3 DNA reads as TGTGCCAGCCTAGGGGGGGGACTGAACACTGAAGCTTTCTTT. Its protein product is CASLGGGLNTEAFF.

V usage is TRBV7-6 and J usage is TRBJ2-1, with D possibly matching TRBD2 (5 bases). The CDR3 loop spans 15 amino acids. Germline values: CDR1 SGHVS, CDR2 FNYEAQ. Between the trimmed V and J ends, which lost 3 bases and 2 bases, there was a span of 11 bases. The CDR3 sequence: CASSFEAGPYNEQFF. In nucleotides, the CDR3 is TGTGCCAGCAGCTTTGAGGCGGGCCCCTACAATGAGCAGTTCTTC.

Only one count was recorded for this clone. V is TRBV6-5 and J is TRBJ2-2; a possible D gene is TRBD1 (5 bases). The CDR3 runs to 11 residues. V shed 6 bases and J shed 6 bases, with 5 bases lying between them. CDR1 is MNHEY and CDR2 is SVGAGI in the germline V gene. The CDR3 reads CASRGAGELFF. As DNA, the CDR3 is TGTGCCAGCAGAGGGGCCGGGGAGCTGTTTTTT.

The rearrangement joins TRBV18 to TRBJ2-7, with D possibly being TRBD2 (5 bases). The germline V gene encodes CDR1 KGHSH and CDR2 LQKENI. Trimming took 6 bases from V and 0 from J, leaving 9 bases between them. The CDR3 spans 13 residues. The CDR3 here is CASSRGSSYEQYF. In DNA, the CDR3 is TGTGCCAGCTCGAGAGGGAGCTCCTACGAGCAGTACTTC.

Points on this clone: Other DNA sequences in this specimen translate into the identical CDR3. This rearrangement joins TRBV5-1 to TRBJ1-1, with 9 bases aligning to TRBD1. Looked up from germline, CDR1 is SGHRS and CDR2 is YFSETQ. V lost 5 bases to trimming and J lost 1 base; unmatched junction nucleotides: 0. The CDR3 has 13 residues. The CDR3 loop is CASRTGGNTEAFF. As DNA, the CDR3 is TGCGCCAGCAGGACAGGGGGGAACACTGAAGCTTTCTTT.

Here the CDR3 DNA reads TGTGCCAGCAGCGTAGAGGGGACAGTAATGAACACTGAAGCTTTCTTT. This translates into CASSVEGTVMNTEAFF. The chain uses TRBV9 and TRBJ1-1, with TRBD1 identical over 7 bases. CDR3 length: 16 amino acids. Per the germline V gene, CDR1 is SGDLS and CDR2 is YYNGEE. V gave up 0 bases and J gave up 0 bases; unmatched junction bases: 5.

This clone was recorded a few times. The J gene is TRBJ1-1, the V gene TRBV30; TRBD1 is a possible D gene (5 bases). The V and J ends lost 4 bases and 4 bases respectively, with 16 bases between them. Germline assignment: CDR1 GTSNPN and CDR2 SVGIG (reference sequence). CDR3 length: 14 residues. CDR3 nucleotide sequence: TGTGCCTGGACCTTGGGGGGGACGAGCACTGAAGCTTTCTTT. Residues: CAWTLGGTSTEAFF. Based on the CDR3 plus reference TRBV30 and TRBJ1-1, the full variable domain is SQTIHQWPATLVQPVGSPLSLECTVEGTSNPNLYWYRQAAGRGLQLLFYSVGIGQISSEVPQNLSASRPQDRQFILSSKKLLLSDSGFYLCAWTLGGTSTEAFFGQGTRLTVV.

The chain couples TRBV5-1 to TRBJ2-3, with 8 bases matching TRBD1. Germline V gives CDR1 SGHRS, CDR2 YFSETQ. This CDR3 spans 15 amino acids. V lost 2 bases, J lost 4 bases, and 6 bases stayed unmatched. The CDR3: CASSLQAGGPDTQYF. As DNA, the CDR3 is TGCGCCAGCAGCTTACAGGCAGGGGGCCCAGATACGCAGTATTTT.

V is TRBV9 and J is TRBJ2-7, with 9 bases lining up with TRBD1. The V and J ends lost 0 bases and 3 bases, in that order; junction bases with no gene match: 1. The CDR3 contains 14 residues. Germline V lookup: CDR1 SGDLS, CDR2 YYNGEE. CDR3 in amino acids: CASSVAGQGYEQYF. CDR3 nucleotides: TGTGCCAGCAGCGTAGCGGGACAGGGCTACGAGCAGTACTTC.

V usage is TRBV19 and J usage is TRBJ2-2; perhaps TRBD2 as D (5 bases). Germline CDR1 is LNHDA and CDR2 is SQIVND (reference sequence). This CDR3 is 15 amino acids long. Trimming left V 2 bases short and J 1 base short, with 8 bases between. CDR3 residues: CASSISSGNTGELFF. The CDR3 DNA reads TGTGCCAGTAGTATATCCAGCGGGAACACCGGGGAGCTGTTTTTT.

The chain couples TRBV11-3 to TRBJ2-1; TRBD2 matches at 9 bases. The CDR3 sequence is 15 residues long. Germline values: CDR1 SGHNT, CDR2 YENEEA. Trimming removed 3 bases from V and 7 bases from J; junction bases left unmatched: 7. CDR3 coding DNA: TGTGCCAGCAGCTTGGAGGGCGGGGGGGCGAATGAGCAGTTCTTC. Its translation is CASSLEGGGANEQFF.

This clone has only one observation. The CDR3 here is CASSQERGNTIYF. CDR3 DNA: TGCGCCAGCAGCCAAGAGCGTGGAAACACCATATATTTT. The chain has TRBV4-1 and TRBJ1-3; D gene uncertain. Per germline, CDR1 MGHRA and CDR2 YSYEKL. Trimming removed 0 bases from V and 3 bases from J, with 3 bases in between. The CDR3 covers 13 residues.

The chain carries TRBV29-1 and TRBJ2-3; possible D gene TRBD1, 6 bases. The CDR3 covers 15 residues. Germline CDR1 is SQVTM and CDR2 is ANQGSEA. Trimming left V 5 bases short and J 1 base short, with 16 bases between. CDR3 residues: CSVSLTGFGTDTQYF. The CDR3 DNA is TGCAGCGTTTCCTTAACAGGGTTTGGCACAGATACGCAGTATTTT.

A single count supports this clone. The chain couples TRBV5-1 to TRBJ1-2; TRBD1 matches at 8 bases. V shed 4 bases and J 2 bases; nucleotides not matched to a gene: 4. The CDR3 loop spans 14 amino acids. Germline V CDR1 and CDR2: SGHRS, YFSETQ. CDR3 sequence: CASSPGGANYGYTF. For the CDR3, the DNA is TGCGCCAGCAGCCCAGGGGGCGCGAACTATGGCTACACCTTC.

This chain connects TRBV9 to TRBJ2-2, with 11 nucleotides matching TRBD1. The length of the CDR3 is 17 residues. V dropped 1 base and J dropped 7; count of bases not matched to a gene: 9. Germline CDR1 is SGDLS and CDR2 is YYNGEE. The CDR3 is CASSVIPGQGGFGELFF. The DNA for the CDR3 is TGTGCCAGCAGCGTAATACCGGGACAGGGGGGTTTCGGGGAGCTGTTTTTT.

The chain uses TRBV5-6 and TRBJ1-5, with D tentatively TRBD1 (5 bases). This CDR3 comprises 16 residues. In germline, CDR1 is SGHDT, CDR2 YYEEEE. With 0 bases removed from V and 2 bases from J, the gap between germline ends came to 12 bases. CDR3 nucleotide sequence: TGTGCCAGCAGCTTGGGGCAGGGATTGGGCAATCAGCCCCAGCATTTT. Residues: CASSLGQGLGNQPQHF.

CDR3 region: CASSFTSGRRLNEQFF. CDR3 sequence (DNA): TGTGCCAGCAGCTTCACTAGCGGGAGGAGACTCAATGAGCAGTTCTTC. V usage is TRBV7-2 and J usage is TRBJ2-1, with TRBD2 matching 12 bases. The CDR3 sequence is 16 residues long. Germline loops: CDR1 SGHTA, CDR2 FQGNSA. Germline trimming cut 3 bases from V and 6 bases from J; bases unmatched to any gene: 6.

This clone has just one count. The chain combines TRBV10-1 with TRBJ2-5; 10 nucleotides line up with TRBD2. The CDR3 extends over 15 amino acids. Trimming cost V 3 bases and J 5 bases; bases outside gene matches: 6. Per the germline V gene, CDR1 is WNHNN and CDR2 is SYGVQD (reference sequence). The CDR3 DNA sequence: TGCGCCAGCAGTGAAATGCTAGCGGGGGTCGAGACCCAGTACTTC. Its protein product is CASSEMLAGVETQYF.